This TCR beta chain emerged from a study of T cell responses to AZD1222 COVID-19 vaccine (dated by TCRdb to about 2021). Context from the whole study: Because spike-specific TCR depth and breadth did not differ between the two schedules, AZD1222 recipients who got a second dose at roughly 4 weeks were pooled with those who got a second dose at roughly 12 weeks. TCR sequencing covered approximately 230 trial participants: 207 given two doses of AZD1222 and about 26 given two doses of MenACWY control vaccine. Enrollment into the trials was organized by age into subgroups of 18-55, 56-69 and 70-plus years, and those subgroups contained roughly 160, 29 and 62 TCR-sequenced participants, respectively.

The CDR3 regions of human TCRbeta chains were analyzed by immunosequencing. Under the source paper's analysis protocol: TCRs in the repertoires were compared against a reference library of SARS-CoV-2-specific TCRs that had been generated with the MIRA antigen-specificity platform. Breadth was defined as the fraction of unique TCRs that were SARS-CoV-2-associated. Depth was defined as the fraction of total T cells that were SARS-CoV-2-associated. Using the MIRA data, every spike-specific TCR was mapped to the spike region that the TCR reacted to and assigned to either a CD4 or a CD8 class. Log10-transformed breadth and depth values were compared by one-way ANOVA with Sidak's multiple comparisons tests. The clones in this table, taken by TCRdb from immuneACCESS, are in-frame only. Not every clone is retained; where verified, under half of the shortfall comes from an unresolved V gene, and the cause of the rest is unknown. D and trimming come from the DNA, and the V and J calls and clone size come from that table. The sample includes about 170,000 clones, with 92% observed a single time. The leading ten clones occupy over 1.5% of the sample.

Here is what the overall study found, with its caveats: In the small 56-69-year group, the increase in depth fell short of significance, most likely because of low power. CD4 TCRs associated with the vaccine covered the entire spike protein, and the dominant responses were in regions 160-218 and 743-854. No day 14 peak-response samples were available, so repertoires were characterized only after the peak T cell response. Conclusions about previously exposed vaccinees were limited because only 6 or 7 AZD1222 recipients were SARS-CoV-2 seropositive at baseline. Reportedly, close to half of the unique spike-specific TCRs recognized epitopes lying outside the regions that are mutated in the B.1.351 and B.1.1.7 variants. Most participants were white British and females outnumbered males, and the authors suggested that clonal diversity may have been underestimated. After two AZD1222 doses, both the breadth and the depth of spike-specific TCRs were significantly higher than at day 0 and than in MenACWY recipients.

The sample's time point label, decoded: baseline before first vaccination. The vaccinee samples were drawn from two UK trials, COV001 and COV002, one of which was a single-blind randomized controlled phase 2/3 trial testing AZD1222 (ChAdOx1 nCoV-19) in healthy adults. Trial participant PBMC samples were collected at day 0 and day 28 after the second dose for TCRbeta chain sequencing. The CDR3 measures 14 amino acids from cysteine to phenylalanine. Left in the record is the CDR3 DNA by itself, 42 bases read in frame from the first base. Deletion took 2 bases off V and 4 bases off J, with a span of 8 bases between the germline ends. The CDR1 and CDR2 encoded by the germline V gene are SGHTA and FQGNSA. With respect to this clone: What this receptor recognizes is not known. The input lacks base qualities; no much larger clone sits a single base away.

This clonotype originated in an adult in good health. Sequencing used peripheral blood, obtained on day 0 of AZD1222 vaccination. Recombination connected TRBV7-2 to TRBJ1-4; matching of 5 bases hints at TRBD1 as the D gene. The CDR3 protein is CASSLRDHNEKLFF. In nucleotides, the sequence is TGTGCCAGCAGCTTAAGGGACCATAATGAAAAACTGTTTTTT.